The 30 T cell receptor beta chains presented below share a single source sample, sequenced in a study of CXCR3-negative and CXCR3-positive naive CD8 T cells. Notes on the study in general: CXCR3-positive naive cells carried more hydrophobic TRB CDR3s than CXCR3-negative ones.

These receptors' targets are unknown. With UMI labels, 5' RACE was used to prepare the TRB cDNA libraries. TCRdb reanalyzed the 5' RACE reads, giving one entry per CDR3 protein sequence and no DNA. This sample contains just under 65,000 distinct CDR3 sequences. The sample comprised naive CXCR3+ CD8+ T cells from blood. The sample's subset: CD45RO-CCR7+CD27+CD95- naive CD8+ T cells expressing CXCR3 (TNR3+). These receptors all come from a human donor in good health. Some clones in this sample may be carry-over from other donors' samples.

The chain joins TRBV4-3 to TRBJ1-1. This CDR3 is built from 15 residues. Per germline, CDR1 LGHNA and CDR2 YSLEER. The CDR3 loop is CASSQDPRLNTEAFF.

This chain joins TRBV27 and TRBJ1-2; absent DNA, TCRdb's TRBD1 call cannot be checked. Germline V gives CDR1 MNHEY, CDR2 SMNVEV (reference sequence). The CDR3 runs 15 residues. The CDR3 sequence is CASSSSLTGGLGYTF.

J is TRBJ2-3 and V is TRBV29-1. CDR3 size: 12 residues. In germline, CDR1 is SQVTM, CDR2 ANQGSEA. CDR3 protein: CSVDASTDTQYF.

This chain connects TRBV5-1 to TRBJ2-1. The V gene's germline CDR1 is SGHRS and CDR2 YFSETQ. The CDR3 consists of 12 residues. CDR3 in amino acids: CASSRDDNEQFF.

V gene TRBV19 combines with J gene TRBJ2-1. The V gene's germline CDR1 is LNHDA and CDR2 SQIVND (reference sequence). The CDR3 loop spans 13 amino acids. The chain's CDR3 is CASSPDSYNEQFF.

The chain joins TRBV29-1 to TRBJ2-2; TCRdb returns TRBD1, unconfirmable since there is no DNA. Germline V gives CDR1 SQVTM, CDR2 ANQGSEA. The CDR3 runs to 11 residues. CDR3 loop: CSVQGIGELFF.

V is TRBV29-1 and J is TRBJ2-1; absent DNA, TCRdb's TRBD1 call cannot be checked. Germline V gene sequence: CDR1 SQVTM, CDR2 ANQGSEA. The CDR3 has 14 residues. CDR3 sequence reads: CSVEEGGALNEQFF.

The genes are TRBV7-9 and TRBJ2-4; TCRdb's D gene call, TRBD1, goes unchecked for lack of DNA. CDR3 length: 14 residues. Looked up from germline, CDR1 is SEHNR and CDR2 is FQNEAQ (reference sequence). CDR3 residues: CASSSPQGKNIQYF.

The CDR3 region is CSVVGLSSYEQYF. J is TRBJ2-7 and V is TRBV29-1. The germline V gene encodes CDR1 SQVTM and CDR2 ANQGSEA. The CDR3 has 13 residues.

CDR3 in amino acids: CSARDGIYSYQETQYF. V gene TRBV20-1 combines with J gene TRBJ2-5. This CDR3 spans 16 amino acids. Germline values: CDR1 DFQATT, CDR2 SNEGSKA (reference sequence).

The V call is TRBV28, the J call TRBJ2-5; TCRdb's D gene call, TRBD1, goes unchecked for lack of DNA. CDR3 length equals 15 residues. From germline, CDR1 is MDHEN and CDR2 SYDVKM. CDR3 residues: CASSPWRGAGETQYF.

The chain is built from TRBV5-1 and TRBJ2-7. This CDR3 region has 13 residues. CDR1 is SGHRS, CDR2 YFSETQ, per germline. The CDR3 protein is CASSSGPEDEQYF. The full variable domain, its missing parts supplied by reference TRBV5-1 and TRBJ2-7, is KAGVTQTPRYLIKTRGQQVTLSCSPISGHRSVSWYQQTPGQGLQFLFEYFSETQRNKGNFPGRFSGRQFSNSRSEMNVSTLELGDSALYLCASSSGPEDEQYFGPGTRLTVT.

CDR3 sequence reads: CAISEKEGEGNEQFF. This sequence joins TRBV10-3 and TRBJ2-1; without DNA, the TCRdb call of TRBD2 cannot be checked. Germline CDR1 reads ENHRY; CDR2 reads SYGVKD. The CDR3 extends over 15 amino acids.

The rearrangement links TRBV29-1 to TRBJ2-1; TCRdb's assignment of TRBD1 cannot be checked, as there is no DNA. Germline lookup yields CDR1 SQVTM and CDR2 ANQGSEA. CDR3 length equals 13 residues. CDR3 amino acids: CSGQSPNYNEQFF.

The J gene is TRBJ2-3, the V gene TRBV13; TCRdb's assignment of TRBD2 cannot be checked, as there is no DNA. Per germline, CDR1 PRHDT and CDR2 FYEKMQ (reference sequence). This CDR3 comprises 12 residues. CDR3 loop: CASRRGPDTQYF. Combining the CDR3 with reference TRBV13 and TRBJ2-3 gives the whole variable domain AAGVIQSPRHLIKEKRETATLKCYPIPRHDTVYWYQQGPGQDPQFLISFYEKMQSDKGSIPDRFSAQQFSDYHSELNMSSLELGDSALYFCASRRGPDTQYFGPGTRLTVL.

The chain carries TRBV12-3 or TRBV12-4 and TRBJ2-2; TCRdb calls TRBD2, which cannot be checked without DNA. This CDR3 comprises 15 residues. Here the CDR3 reads CASRSLGEKAGELFF.

The J gene is TRBJ2-3, the V gene TRBV29-1; TCRdb calls TRBD2, which cannot be checked without DNA. The germline CDR1 and CDR2 sequences are SQVTM and ANQGSEA. The CDR3 loop spans 18 amino acids. The CDR3 protein is CSVEVVAGPTQSTDTQYF.

This sequence joins TRBV29-1 and TRBJ2-7. CDR3 length: 12 residues. CDR1 SQVTM and CDR2 ANQGSEA come from the germline V gene. CDR3 sequence: CSVELRPYEQYF.

V is TRBV12-3 or TRBV12-4 and J is TRBJ2-1. The CDR3 spans 14 residues. The chain's CDR3 is CASSFRTAFDEQFF.

V gene TRBV20-1 combines with J gene TRBJ2-7. Germline V gene sequence: CDR1 DFQATT, CDR2 SNEGSKA (reference sequence). The CDR3 sequence is 11 residues long. CDR3 residues: CSARDGYEQYF.

This chain uses TRBV29-1 with TRBJ2-7; the D call from TCRdb, TRBD1, cannot be confirmed without DNA. CDR1 SQVTM and CDR2 ANQGSEA come from the germline V gene. The CDR3 totals 13 residues. CDR3 protein: CSIPGRGFYEQYF.

The chain has TRBV29-1 and TRBJ2-3. CDR1 is SQVTM, CDR2 ANQGSEA, per germline. There are 15 residues in the CDR3. Here the CDR3 reads CSVDRTASSTDTQYF.

This chain connects TRBV20-1 to TRBJ2-5; with no DNA, the TCRdb D assignment of TRBD2 cannot be verified. The germline V gene has CDR1 DFQATT and CDR2 SNEGSKA (reference sequence). The CDR3 loop spans 18 amino acids. The CDR3 is CSARDLGLAGGPGETQYF.

The chain recombines TRBV23-1 with TRBJ2-4; the D call of TRBD1 rests on TCRdb alone, since no DNA is present to check it. TRBV23-1 is treated as an ORF (open reading frame) with a function not yet certain. The CDR3 runs 14 residues. This CDR3 is CASHGGGRENIQYF.

The V call is TRBV16, the J call TRBJ1-4; the TCRdb call, TRBD1, lacks DNA for checking. CDR3 length: 16 residues. Germline V gives CDR1 KGHSY, CDR2 FQNENV. The CDR3 region is CASSRFRSGRGEKLFF.

This rearrangement joins TRBV5-6 to TRBJ2-1; TCRdb's D gene call, TRBD2, goes unchecked for lack of DNA. The length of the CDR3 is 15 residues. CDR1 and CDR2 from the germline V gene are SGHDT and YYEEEE. CDR3 residues: CASSLGAETYNEQFF. The full variable domain, with the rest looked up from reference TRBV5-6 and TRBJ2-1, is DAGVTQSPTHLIKTRGQQVTLRCSPKSGHDTVSWYQQALGQGPQFIFQYYEEEERQRGNFPDRFSGHQFPNYSSELNVNALLLGDSALYLCASSLGAETYNEQFFGPGTRLTVL.

This chain links TRBV5-1 with TRBJ2-7. The CDR3 length is 13 residues. The V gene's germline CDR1 is SGHRS and CDR2 YFSETQ. CDR3: CASSWGRSYEQYF.

V gene TRBV6-5 combines with J gene TRBJ2-3. CDR3 length: 15 residues. Germline loops: CDR1 MNHEY, CDR2 SVGAGI. The CDR3 loop reads CASSYPLYSTDTQYF.

The chain is built from TRBV7-9 and TRBJ1-1. The CDR3 spans 12 residues. Germline loops: CDR1 SEHNR, CDR2 FQNEAQ (reference sequence). The CDR3 sequence: CASSLGSTEAFF.

The chain joins TRBV7-8 to TRBJ2-7; the D gene TCRdb calls, TRBD1, cannot be checked with no DNA. Germline V CDR1 and CDR2: SGHVS, FQNEAQ. This CDR3 is built from 14 residues. CDR3 loop: CASSLAGGPNEQYF.